The text below deals with one T cell receptor beta chain. Its antigen is still unknown. This CDR3 has 14 residues. Germline CDR1 and CDR2: MRHNA and SNTAGT. V lost 8 bases and J lost 5, with 18 bases in between. The PCR made use of 60 Vbeta and 13 Jbeta primers. Clones were read by immunoSEQ multiplex PCR, and TCRdb kept only the in-frame ones, dropping some. This sample carries 100,000 to 150,000 clones, 80% of them seen once, and the ten largest clones take about 9.2%. The data derive from a study of cytomegalovirus exposure and HLA in healthy donors. Study results and caveats: TCR sequences were mostly rare, though some public TCRs occurred in many donors.

V is TRBV6-4 and J is TRBJ1-1; weak D call: TRBD1 (6 bases). The sequenced sample consisted of PBMCs. The sequence was collected from a man aged 25-45 years in good health and CMV-seropositive. The CDR3 nucleotides are TGTGCCAGCCTGGAACAGGGCAGAGGGACTGAAGCTTTCTTT. It yields the protein CASLEQGRGTEAFF.